The 20 T cell receptor beta chains below were found in one sample sequenced in a study of vaccination effects on CD4 cells after COVID-19. No antigen is known for these receptors. In the ViraFEST assay, antigen-specific CD4+ clonotypes were identified by expansion after peptide-pool stimulation. Subsequent to roughly 9 days of culture, CD4+ T cells were isolated. Subjects were given two BNT162b2 or mRNA-1273 vaccine doses. The assay was immunoSEQ multiplex PCR, and TCRdb's table has in-frame clones only and misses some. The top ten hold approximately 1.2% of the sample, which has around 67,000 clones, over 70% seen once. Sequences were derived from CD4+ T cells from PBMCs cultured with HCoV-229E spike peptides, sampled after COVID-19 vaccination. The origin of the receptors is a human donor who received a COVID-19 vaccine.

DNA for the CDR3: TGTGCCAGCAGCCCCTTTTCGCCGACAGATACGCAGTATTTT. Amino acid sequence: CASSPFSPTDTQYF. The genes are TRBV3-1 (or the pseudogene TRBV3-2) and TRBJ2-3, with D uncertain. Trimming removed 4 bases from V and 3 bases from J, with 11 bases in between. CDR1 is LGHDT, CDR2 YNNKEL, per germline (reference sequence). The CDR3 runs to 14 residues.

This clone showed up just a few times. CDR3 coding DNA: TGCGCCAGCAGCGATGGACAGCTAGGGAACACTGAAGCTTTCTTT. Amino acid sequence: CASSDGQLGNTEAFF. V gene TRBV5-1 combines with J gene TRBJ1-1; weak D call: TRBD1 (6 bases). Per the germline V gene, CDR1 is SGHRS and CDR2 is YFSETQ. This CDR3 has 15 residues. With 4 bases removed from V and 1 base from J, the gap between germline ends came to 14 bases. Based on the CDR3 plus reference TRBV5-1 and TRBJ1-1, the full variable domain is KAGVTQTPRYLIKTRGQQVTLSCSPISGHRSVSWYQQTPGQGLQFLFEYFSETQRNKGNFPGRFSGRQFSNSRSEMNVSTLELGDSALYLCASSDGQLGNTEAFFGQGTRLTVV.

The chain couples TRBV20-1 to TRBJ2-7; D is unresolved. The CDR3 covers 11 residues. The germline CDR1 and CDR2 sequences are DFQATT and SNEGSKA (reference sequence). DNA for the CDR3: TGCAGCCTCTCCTCCTCCTACGAGCAGTACGTC. Amino acid sequence: CSLSSSYEQYV.

The CDR3 nucleotides are TGTGCCACCAGTGATATAACAAAGGATCAGCCCCAGCATTTT. Translated, it gives CATSDITKDQPQHF. The chain recombines TRBV24-1 with TRBJ1-5; D unclear. The length of the CDR3 is 14 residues. In germline, CDR1 is KGHDR, CDR2 SFDVKD. V was pared by 3 bases and J by 5 bases, with 10 bases between.

This chain connects TRBV29-1 to TRBJ1-2; maybe TRBD1 (5 bases). V lost 3 bases and J lost 7, with 15 bases in between. This CDR3 is built from 13 residues. From germline, CDR1 is SQVTM and CDR2 ANQGSEA. The CDR3 DNA reads as TGCAGCGTTGATCTCGGGGGACGGCGTGGCTACACCTTC. It specifies CSVDLGGRRGYTF. Supplemented by reference TRBV29-1 and TRBJ1-2, the full variable domain reads SAVISQKPSRDICQRGTSLTIQCQVDSQVTMMFWYRQQPGQSLTLIATANQGSEATYESGFVIDKFPISRPNLTFSTLTVSNMSPEDSSIYLCSVDLGGRRGYTFGSGTRLTVV.

This clone has just one count. The V gene is TRBV5-1, the J gene TRBJ2-3; D uncertain. Germline V gene lookup returns CDR1 SGHRS and CDR2 YFSETQ. The CDR3 is 13 amino acids. The germline V and J ends were trimmed by 4 bases and 2 bases, with 8 bases remaining between them. DNA of the CDR3: TGCGCCAGCAGCCTATATACCACAGATACGCAGTATTTT. This encodes CASSLYTTDTQYF.

The V gene is TRBV18, the J gene TRBJ2-5; 9 bases line up with TRBD1. There are 15 residues in the CDR3. Germline CDR1 KGHSH, CDR2 LQKENI. The V segment lost 4 bases and the J segment 4 bases; nucleotides outside the gene matches: 7. Here the CDR3 reads CASSQRKQGAETQYF. CDR3 nucleotides: TGTGCCAGCTCACAAAGGAAACAGGGGGCAGAGACCCAGTACTTC.

The rearrangement joins TRBV7-2 to TRBJ2-1, with 11 bases matching TRBD1. Germline V gene lookup returns CDR1 SGHTA and CDR2 FQGNSA. The J segment lost 7 bases and the V segment lost 4 bases, leaving 6 bases of the junction unmatched. This CDR3 region has 15 residues. CDR3 loop: CASSYRTGGANEQFF. The DNA of the CDR3 is TGTGCCAGCAGCTACCGGACAGGGGGCGCGAATGAGCAGTTCTTC.

The rearrangement links TRBV5-1 to TRBJ1-5; 7 bases are shared with TRBD1. The CDR3 sequence is 15 residues long. Germline CDR1 SGHRS, CDR2 YFSETQ. Trimming removed 1 base from V and 0 bases from J; junction bases left unmatched: 1. CDR3 nucleotide sequence: TGCGCCAGCAGCTTGACAGGGGCTAGCAATCAGCCCCAGCATTTT. Translated: CASSLTGASNQPQHF.

The chain employs TRBV24-1 and TRBJ2-2; TRBD1 aligns across 9 bases. The ends lost 2 bases at V and 1 base at J; junction bases unmatched: 4. From germline, CDR1 is KGHDR and CDR2 SFDVKD. The CDR3 length is 17 residues. The CDR3 here is CATSDWGTGRNTGELFF. For the CDR3, the DNA is TGTGCCACCAGTGATTGGGGGACAGGGAGGAACACCGGGGAGCTGTTTTTT.

The chain is built from TRBV7-7 and TRBJ2-5; 10 nucleotides match TRBD2. Looked up from germline, CDR1 is SSHAT and CDR2 is FNYEAQ (reference sequence). V trimming: 5 bases; J trimming: 1 base; junction bases outside the gene matches: 7. The CDR3 extends over 16 amino acids. In nucleotides, the CDR3 is TGTGCCAGCAGCCCCTCTAGCGGGGGACCCCAAGAGACCCAGTACTTC. Protein: CASSPSSGGPQETQYF.

This clone was counted once. This chain links TRBV19 with TRBJ1-2; 11 bases are a match to TRBD1. The CDR3 is 16 residues long. Germline CDR1 is LNHDA and CDR2 is SQIVND (reference sequence). V dropped 4 bases and J dropped 5; count of bases not matched to a gene: 9. The CDR3 region is CASSTIWTGGLYGYTF. DNA for the CDR3: TGTGCCAGTAGTACTATATGGACAGGGGGCCTGTATGGCTACACCTTC.

The chain couples TRBV7-2 to TRBJ1-6; no clear D. CDR1 and CDR2 (germline): SGHTA, FQGNSA. The CDR3 consists of 13 residues. V lost 4 bases to trimming and J lost 7 bases, with 8 bases between them. Written as DNA, the CDR3 is TGTGCCAGCAGCTCCTTACCGAATTCACCCCTCCACTTT. It codes for CASSSLPNSPLHF.

This rearrangement joins TRBV19 to TRBJ2-6; no reliable D call. Deletions cut 7 bases from V and 0 bases from J, with 4 bases between. The CDR3 has 13 amino acids. Per germline, CDR1 LNHDA and CDR2 SQIVND (reference sequence). The CDR3 DNA is TGTGCCAGTAAAGTCTCTGGGGCCAACGTCCTGACTTTC. Its protein is CASKVSGANVLTF. Drawing the rest from reference TRBV19 and TRBJ2-6, the complete variable domain is DGGITQSPKYLFRKEGQNVTLSCEQNLNHDAMYWYRQDPGQGLRLIYYSQIVNDFQKGDIAEGYSVSREKKESFPLTVTSAQKNPTAFYLCASKVSGANVLTFGAGSRLTVL.

V usage is TRBV5-1 and J usage is TRBJ1-1; D is perhaps TRBD1 (5 bases). Trimming took 2 bases from V and 4 from J, leaving 6 bases between them. Germline lookup yields CDR1 SGHRS and CDR2 YFSETQ. CDR3 length: 12 residues. DNA of the CDR3: TGCGCCAGCAGCTTTAGGGGCACTGAAGCTTTCTTT. The encoded protein is CASSFRGTEAFF.

This chain connects TRBV5-1 to TRBJ1-1, with D possibly matching TRBD1 (5 bases). The germline V gene encodes CDR1 SGHRS and CDR2 YFSETQ. V shed 4 bases and J shed 2 bases, with 9 bases lying between them. This CDR3 spans 13 amino acids. This CDR3 reads CASSQDTNTEAFF. The CDR3 DNA sequence: TGCGCCAGCAGCCAGGACACAAACACTGAAGCTTTCTTT.

This chain joins TRBV6-4 and TRBJ1-2; D not certain. The length of the CDR3 is 13 residues. The V end lost 2 bases, the J end lost 5 bases, and 9 bases lay between the germline ends. Per the germline V gene, CDR1 is MRHNA and CDR2 is SNTAGT. The CDR3 sequence is CASSDEGIYGYTF. Written as DNA, the CDR3 is TGTGCCAGCAGTGACGAAGGGATTTATGGCTACACCTTC.

V and J are TRBV19 and TRBJ1-2; 9 positions agree with TRBD1. This CDR3 region has 14 residues. V lost 7 bases to trimming and J lost 2 bases; unmatched junction nucleotides: 5. In germline, CDR1 is LNHDA, CDR2 SQIVND (reference sequence). DNA for the CDR3: TGTGCCAGTAAGGGACAGGGAAACAACTATGGCTACACCTTC. Encoded protein: CASKGQGNNYGYTF.

V and J are TRBV5-1 and TRBJ1-1; D unresolved. The CDR3 sequence is 14 residues long. The germline gives CDR1 SGHRS, CDR2 YFSETQ. Between the trimmed V and J ends, which lost 4 bases and 3 bases, there was a span of 13 bases. The CDR3 sequence: CASSRGLFDTEAFF. The CDR3, as DNA: TGCGCCAGCAGCCGTGGTTTGTTCGACACTGAAGCTTTCTTT.

This chain joins TRBV2 and TRBJ2-7, with 15 bases that match TRBD2. The germline V gene has CDR1 SNHLY and CDR2 FYNNEI. The CDR3 loop spans 14 amino acids. After removal of 4 bases from V and 6 bases from J, the junction contained 1 base not matched to a gene. This chain's CDR3 is CASSGTSGGGEQYV. DNA of the CDR3: TGTGCCAGCAGTGGGACTAGCGGGGGGGGCGAGCAGTACGTC.